This is a list of T cell receptor beta chains from one sample in a study of T cell responses to AZD1222 COVID-19 vaccine. Using immunoSEQ multiplex PCR, the repertoire was profiled, and TCRdb retains in-frame clones only, with some absent. The sample records fewer than 85,000 clones, approximately 92% being singletons. The sample was peripheral blood, taken on day 0 of AZD1222 vaccination. The receptors were gathered from an adult in good health. Each CDR3 is given with its conserved first and last residue. The D gene is left open where the match is weak. Expanded clones are given a class, and other clones once, few, many or no size at all.

>once|TRBJ1-1|TRBV28|NA
CASSLSTGAFF
TGTGCCAGCAGTTTAAGTACTGGTGCTTTCTTT
>NA|TRBJ2-2|TRBV7-2|NA
CASSLGWTNTGELFF
TGTGCCAGCAGCTTAGGGTGGACGAACACCGGGGAGCTGTTTTTT
>NA|TRBJ2-3|TRBV28|TRBD2
CASSSPLGLAGGPLDTQYF
TGTGCCAGCAGTTCGCCCCTGGGACTAGCGGGAGGGCCATTAGATACGCAGTATTTT
>NA|TRBJ2-6|TRBV24-1|NA
CATSPGWGTGANVLTF
TGTGCCACCAGTCCGGGTTGGGGGACTGGGGCCAACGTCCTGACTTTC
>NA|TRBJ2-7|TRBV7-9|NA
CASSSADSYEQYF
TGTGCCAGCAGCTCCGCGGACAGCTACGAGCAGTACTTC
>NA|TRBJ1-1|TRBV15|NA
CATSRGVGTEAFF
TGTGCCACCAGCAGAGGGGTTGGGACTGAAGCTTTCTTT
>once|TRBJ2-2|TRBV12-5|TRBD1
CASGLPRIYGQGKELFF
TGTGCTAGTGGTTTGCCTCGGATTTATGGACAGGGGAAGGAGCTGTTTTTT
>few|TRBJ1-1|TRBV29-1|NA
CSVEKVDTEAFF
TGCAGCGTTGAGAAGGTTGACACTGAAGCTTTCTTT
>NA|TRBJ2-3|TRBV19|TRBD2
CASSSSGRIADTQYF
TGTGCCAGTAGCAGCAGCGGGAGAATTGCAGATACGCAGTATTTT
>NA|TRBJ2-7|TRBV6-5|NA
CASSSQRQAYEQYF
TGTGCCAGCAGTTCCCAAAGACAGGCCTACGAGCAGTACTTC
>NA|TRBJ1-6|TRBV27|TRBD1
CASSLAGTDYNSPLHF
TGTGCCAGCAGCCTTGCCGGGACAGATTATAATTCACCCCTCCACTTT
>NA|TRBJ2-1|TRBV7-8|NA
CASSLLYSSYNEQFF
TGTGCCAGCAGCTTATTGTACAGCTCCTACAATGAGCAGTTCTTC
>NA|TRBJ1-1|TRBV3-1/TRBV3-2|NA
CASSQDLPGLNTEAFF
TGTGCCAGCAGCCAAGACCTCCCGGGCCTGAACACTGAAGCTTTCTTT
>once|TRBJ1-3|TRBV6-6|NA
CASSLTGQLNTIYF
TGTGCCAGCAGCCTAACGGGACAACTAAACACCATATATTTT
>NA|TRBJ1-6|TRBV20-1|NA
CSASFSSNSPLHF
TGCAGTGCTAGTTTCAGTAGTAATTCACCCCTCCACTTT
>NA|TRBJ2-7|TRBV9|TRBD1
CASSGTRDRGHGEQYF
TGTGCCAGCAGCGGGACCCGGGACAGGGGGCACGGAGAGCAGTACTTC
>NA|TRBJ2-5|TRBV9|TRBD1
CASSPGQGWETQYF
TGTGCCAGCAGCCCCGGACAGGGATGGGAGACCCAGTACTTC
>NA|TRBJ2-3|TRBV19|TRBD1
CASSPTGGIGGDTQYF
TGTGCCAGTAGTCCGACAGGGGGCATAGGTGGTGATACGCAGTATTTT
>few|TRBJ2-3|TRBV9|TRBD1
CASSPSGGTDTQYF
TGTGCCAGCAGCCCTTCAGGGGGTACAGATACGCAGTATTTT
>NA|TRBJ2-7|TRBV7-9|NA
CASSPTGYEQYF
TGTGCCAGCAGCCCGACAGGCTACGAGCAGTACTTC
>NA|TRBJ2-7|TRBV5-1|TRBD1
CASSAWDRGYEQYF
TGCGCCAGCAGCGCCTGGGACAGGGGCTACGAGCAGTACTTC
>NA|TRBJ2-3|TRBV4-3|NA
CASSQDPSLGSDTQYF
TGCGCCAGCAGCCAAGATCCCAGCCTGGGATCAGATACGCAGTATTTT
>NA|TRBJ1-2|TRBV19|NA
CASSILGRANYGYTF
TGTGCCAGTAGTATCTTGGGCAGGGCTAACTATGGCTACACCTTC
>once|TRBJ2-3|TRBV10-1|TRBD2
CASSETIAGGITDTQYF
TGCGCCAGCAGTGAGACAATAGCGGGAGGGATCACAGATACGCAGTATTTT
>NA|TRBJ1-2|TRBV4-1|NA
CASSPRLPGAYGYTF
TGCGCCAGCAGTCCAAGATTGCCAGGGGCCTATGGCTACACCTTC
>NA|TRBJ1-3|TRBV28|NA
CASSLVRGLPGNTIYF
TGTGCCAGCAGTTTAGTCAGGGGACTCCCTGGAAACACCATATATTTT
>once|TRBJ2-7|TRBV11-2|TRBD2
CASSSLVGSGRVISEQYF
TGTGCCAGCAGCTCATTAGTGGGGAGCGGGAGGGTTATTTCCGAGCAGTACTTC
>NA|TRBJ1-4|TRBV9|TRBD1
CASTIGTGNEKLFF
TGTGCCAGTACGATCGGGACAGGAAATGAAAAACTGTTTTTT
>NA|TRBJ1-2|TRBV29-1|NA
CSAGQLGGYTF
TGCAGCGCTGGGCAATTGGGTGGCTACACCTTC
>NA|TRBJ2-2|TRBV5-3|NA
CARSFRRGLKPNTGELFF
TGTGCCAGAAGCTTTCGACGGGGTCTAAAACCGAACACCGGGGAGCTGTTTTTT
>NA|TRBJ2-7|TRBV15|TRBD2
CATSRDHSTGSGLAGAYEQYF
TGTGCCACCAGCAGAGACCATTCGACAGGGTCCGGACTAGCGGGTGCCTACGAGCAGTACTTC
>NA|TRBJ2-7|TRBV29-1|NA
CSVGRGLGHEQYF
TGCAGCGTTGGTCGGGGCCTAGGACACGAGCAGTACTTC
>NA|TRBJ2-3|TRBV7-2|NA
CASSDFMGTQYF
TGTGCCAGCAGCGACTTTATGGGTACGCAGTATTTT
>NA|TRBJ2-7|TRBV5-1|NA
CASSPNPIVGGGAYEQYF
TGCGCCAGCAGCCCGAATCCCATAGTTGGCGGCGGCGCCTACGAGCAGTACTTC
>few|TRBJ2-3|TRBV18|NA
CASSADTDTQYF
TGTGCCAGCTCGGCAGACACAGATACGCAGTATTTT
>NA|TRBJ1-2|TRBV6-6|NA
CASSYGRVGGYTF
TGTGCCAGCAGTTACGGCAGGGTGGGAGGCTACACCTTC
>NA|TRBJ2-6|TRBV4-3|NA
CASSQEVSGANVLTF
TGCGCCAGCAGCCAGGAGGTCTCTGGGGCCAACGTCCTGACTTTC
>NA|TRBJ2-7|TRBV28|TRBD1
CASSSVWTGFYEQYF
TGTGCCAGCAGCTCCGTTTGGACAGGGTTCTACGAGCAGTACTTC
>NA|TRBJ2-2|TRBV18|NA
CASSPGLPGNTGELFF
TGTGCCAGCTCCCCCGGACTACCCGGGAACACCGGGGAGCTGTTTTTT
>NA|TRBJ2-2|TRBV4-2|NA
CASSQEGLRAALGELFF
TGTGCCAGCAGCCAAGAAGGCCTCCGGGCTGCCCTAGGGGAGCTGTTTTTT
>NA|TRBJ1-2|TRBV10-3|TRBD1
CAIRSGTDGGYTF
TGTGCCATCAGATCCGGGACAGATGGTGGCTACACCTTC
>few|TRBJ1-5|TRBV18|NA
CASSPPGFSNQPQHF
TGTGCCAGCTCACCACCAGGGTTTAGCAATCAGCCCCAGCATTTT
>NA|TRBJ1-1|TRBV7-8|NA
CASIPRAGLINTEAFF
TGTGCCAGCATCCCCAGAGCGGGACTGATAAACACTGAAGCTTTCTTT
>NA|TRBJ2-7|TRBV21-1|NA
CASSKDGEQYF
TGTGCCAGCAGCAAAGACGGTGAGCAGTACTTC
>NA|TRBJ2-4|TRBV19|NA
CASKGFDDIPYF
TGTGCCAGTAAGGGATTCGACGATATACCGTACTTC
>once|TRBJ2-2|TRBV4-2|NA
CASSQEEPGELFF
TGTGCCAGCAGCCAAGAGGAGCCCGGGGAGCTGTTTTTT
>NA|TRBJ1-1|TRBV29-1|NA
CSVPRVTEAFF
TGCAGCGTTCCCAGGGTCACTGAAGCTTTCTTT
>NA|TRBJ2-7|TRBV30|TRBD2
CAWSVASGSNEQYF
TGTGCCTGGAGTGTGGCTAGCGGGAGCAACGAGCAGTACTTC
>NA|TRBJ2-3|TRBV18|TRBD1
CASSPWTGGPSTDTQYF
TGTGCCAGCTCACCTTGGACAGGGGGTCCTTCCACAGATACGCAGTATTTT